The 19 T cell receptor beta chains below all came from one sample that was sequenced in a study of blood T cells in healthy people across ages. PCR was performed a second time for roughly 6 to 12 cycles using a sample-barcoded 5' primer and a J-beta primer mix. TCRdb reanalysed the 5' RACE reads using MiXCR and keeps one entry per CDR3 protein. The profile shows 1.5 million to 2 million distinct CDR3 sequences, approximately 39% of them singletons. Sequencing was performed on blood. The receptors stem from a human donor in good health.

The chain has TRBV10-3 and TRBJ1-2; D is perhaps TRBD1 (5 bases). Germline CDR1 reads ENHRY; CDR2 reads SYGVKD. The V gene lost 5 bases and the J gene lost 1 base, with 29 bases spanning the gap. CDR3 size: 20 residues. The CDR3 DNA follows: TGTGCCATCAGTCTGGTCTGGGACGCGGATCCTCGCGCGGATAACTATGGCTACACCTTC. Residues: CAISLVWDADPRADNYGYTF.

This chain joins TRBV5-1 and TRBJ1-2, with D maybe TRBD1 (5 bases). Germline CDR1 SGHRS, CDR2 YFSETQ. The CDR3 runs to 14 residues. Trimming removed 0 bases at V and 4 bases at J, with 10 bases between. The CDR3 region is CASSLDRSIYGYTF. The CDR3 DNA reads TGCGCCAGCAGCTTGGACAGGAGCATCTATGGCTACACCTTC.

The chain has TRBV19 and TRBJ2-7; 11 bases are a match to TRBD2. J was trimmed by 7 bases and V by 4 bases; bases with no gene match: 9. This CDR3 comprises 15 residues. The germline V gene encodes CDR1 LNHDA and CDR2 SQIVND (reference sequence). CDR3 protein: CASSNGLAGVGEQYF. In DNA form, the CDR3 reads TGTGCCAGTAGTAACGGACTAGCGGGCGTCGGGGAGCAGTACTTC.

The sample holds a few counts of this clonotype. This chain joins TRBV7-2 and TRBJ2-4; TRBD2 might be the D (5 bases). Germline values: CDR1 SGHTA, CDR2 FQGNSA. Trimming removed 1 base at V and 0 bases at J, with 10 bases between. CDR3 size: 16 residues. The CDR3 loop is CASSLVGSLAKNIQYF. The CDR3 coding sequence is TGTGCCAGCAGCTTAGTGGGGAGCTTAGCCAAAAACATTCAGTACTTC. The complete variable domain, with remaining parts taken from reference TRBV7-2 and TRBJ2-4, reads GAGVSQSPSNKVTEKGKDVELRCDPISGHTALYWYRQSLGQGLEFLIYFQGNSAPDKSGLPSDRFSAERTGGSVSTLTIQRTQQEDSAVYLCASSLVGSLAKNIQYFGAGTRLSVL.

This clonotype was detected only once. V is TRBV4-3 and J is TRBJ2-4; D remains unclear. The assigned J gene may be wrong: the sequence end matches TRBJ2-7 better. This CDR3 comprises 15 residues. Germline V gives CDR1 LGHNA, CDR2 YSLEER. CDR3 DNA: TGCGCCAGCAGCCAAGATATGGGCTTCGGATACGAGCAGTACGTC. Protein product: CASSQDMGFGYEQYV.

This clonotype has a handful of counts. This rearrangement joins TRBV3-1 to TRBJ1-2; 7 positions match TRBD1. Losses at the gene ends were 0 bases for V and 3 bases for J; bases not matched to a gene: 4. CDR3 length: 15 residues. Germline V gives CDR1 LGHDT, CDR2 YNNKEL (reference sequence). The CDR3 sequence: CASSQDGQAYYGYTF. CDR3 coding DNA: TGTGCCAGCAGCCAAGATGGACAGGCTTACTATGGCTACACCTTC.

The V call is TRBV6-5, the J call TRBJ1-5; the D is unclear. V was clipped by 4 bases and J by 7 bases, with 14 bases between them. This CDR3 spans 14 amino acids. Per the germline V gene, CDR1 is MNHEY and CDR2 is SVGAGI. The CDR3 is CASSSDMLGQPQHF. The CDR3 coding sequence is TGTGCCAGCAGTTCCGACATGTTGGGACAGCCCCAGCATTTT.

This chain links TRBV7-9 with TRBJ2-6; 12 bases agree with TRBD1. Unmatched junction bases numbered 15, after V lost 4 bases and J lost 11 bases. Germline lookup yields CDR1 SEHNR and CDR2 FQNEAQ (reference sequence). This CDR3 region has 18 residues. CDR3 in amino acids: CASSYQPGQGADGHVLTF. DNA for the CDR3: TGTGCCAGCAGCTATCAACCGGGACAGGGGGCAGATGGCCACGTCCTGACTTTC. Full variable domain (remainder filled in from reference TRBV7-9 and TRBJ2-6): DTGVSQNPRHKITKRGQNVTFRCDPISEHNRLYWYRQTLGQGPEFLTYFQNEAQLEKSRLLSDRFSAERPKGSFSTLEIQRTEQGDSAMYLCASSYQPGQGADGHVLTFGAGSRLTVL.

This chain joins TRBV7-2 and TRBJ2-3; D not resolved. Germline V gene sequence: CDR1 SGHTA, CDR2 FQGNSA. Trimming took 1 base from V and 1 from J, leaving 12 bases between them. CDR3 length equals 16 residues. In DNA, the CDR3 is TGTGCCAGCAGCTTAGGGGCCCTTTGGGGCACAGATACGCAGTATTTT. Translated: CASSLGALWGTDTQYF.

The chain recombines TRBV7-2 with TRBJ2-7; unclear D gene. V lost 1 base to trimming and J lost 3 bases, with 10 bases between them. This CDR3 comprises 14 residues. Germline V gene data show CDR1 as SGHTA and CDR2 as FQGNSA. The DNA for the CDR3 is TGTGCCAGCAGCTTAGAACGGGCCTACTACGAGCAGTACTTC. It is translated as CASSLERAYYEQYF.

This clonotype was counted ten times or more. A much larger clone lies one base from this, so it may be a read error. CDR3 residues: CASRYYNEQFF. Written as DNA, the CDR3 is TGTGCCAGCAGGTACTACAATGAGCAGTTCTTC. The chain couples TRBV12-3 or TRBV12-4 to TRBJ2-1; D call uncertain. V lost 6 bases and J 3 bases, leaving 3 bases between the germline ends. This CDR3 spans 11 amino acids.

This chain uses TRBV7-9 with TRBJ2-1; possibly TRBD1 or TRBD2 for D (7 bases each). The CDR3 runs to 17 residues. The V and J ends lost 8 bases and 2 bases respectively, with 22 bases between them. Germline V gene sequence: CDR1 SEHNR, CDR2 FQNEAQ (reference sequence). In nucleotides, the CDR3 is TGTGCCAGCCAGCCAGGGGGGGGACCCCTAACCTACAATGAGCAGTTCTTC. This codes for CASQPGGGPLTYNEQFF.

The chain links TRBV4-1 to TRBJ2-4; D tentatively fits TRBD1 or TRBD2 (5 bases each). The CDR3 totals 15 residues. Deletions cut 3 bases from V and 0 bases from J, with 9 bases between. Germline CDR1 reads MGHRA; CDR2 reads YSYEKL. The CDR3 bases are TGCGCCAGCAGCCAGCAGGGAGTAGCCAAAAACATTCAGTACTTC. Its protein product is CASSQQGVAKNIQYF.

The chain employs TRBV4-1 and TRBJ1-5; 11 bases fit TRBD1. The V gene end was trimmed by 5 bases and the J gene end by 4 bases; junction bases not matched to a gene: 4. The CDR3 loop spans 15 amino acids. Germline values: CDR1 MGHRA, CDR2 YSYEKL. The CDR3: CASSSGQGVNQPQHF. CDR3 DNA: TGCGCCAGCAGCTCGGGACAGGGGGTTAATCAGCCCCAGCATTTT.

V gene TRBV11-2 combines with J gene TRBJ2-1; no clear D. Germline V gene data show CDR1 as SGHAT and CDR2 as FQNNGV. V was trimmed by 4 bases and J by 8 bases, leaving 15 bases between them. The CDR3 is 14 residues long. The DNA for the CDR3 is TGTGCCAGCAGCTCCTACACCCTAAAGGATGAGCAGTTCTTC. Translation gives CASSSYTLKDEQFF. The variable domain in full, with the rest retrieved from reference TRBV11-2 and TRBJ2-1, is EAGVAQSPRYKIIEKRQSVAFWCNPISGHATLYWYQQILGQGPKLLIQFQNNGVVDDSQLPKDRFSAERLKGVDSTLKIQPAKLEDSAVYLCASSSYTLKDEQFFGPGTRLTVL.

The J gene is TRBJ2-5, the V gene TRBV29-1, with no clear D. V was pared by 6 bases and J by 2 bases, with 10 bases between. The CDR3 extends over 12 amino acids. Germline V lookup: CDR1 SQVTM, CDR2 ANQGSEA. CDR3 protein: CSVIVSQETQYF. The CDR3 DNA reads TGCAGCGTCATTGTCTCGCAAGAGACCCAGTACTTC.

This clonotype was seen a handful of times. The CDR3 DNA is TGCAGTGCGAACACTCCCGGGGACCCGGTGGAGACCCAGTACTTC. It translates to CSANTPGDPVETQYF. This rearrangement joins TRBV20-1 to TRBJ2-5; D may correspond to TRBD1 or TRBD2 (5 bases each). V was pared by 6 bases and J by 5 bases, with 22 bases between. The CDR3 consists of 15 residues. Germline CDR1 and CDR2: DFQATT and SNEGSKA (reference sequence).

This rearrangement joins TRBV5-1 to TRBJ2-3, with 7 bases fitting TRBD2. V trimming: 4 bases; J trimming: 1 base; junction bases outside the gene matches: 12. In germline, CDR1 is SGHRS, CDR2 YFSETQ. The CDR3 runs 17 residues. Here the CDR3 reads CASSGPKAGLGTDTQYF. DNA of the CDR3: TGCGCCAGCAGCGGACCAAAAGCGGGGCTAGGCACAGATACGCAGTATTTT. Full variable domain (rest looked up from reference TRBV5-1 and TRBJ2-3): KAGVTQTPRYLIKTRGQQVTLSCSPISGHRSVSWYQQTPGQGLQFLFEYFSETQRNKGNFPGRFSGRQFSNSRSEMNVSTLELGDSALYLCASSGPKAGLGTDTQYFGPGTRLTVL.

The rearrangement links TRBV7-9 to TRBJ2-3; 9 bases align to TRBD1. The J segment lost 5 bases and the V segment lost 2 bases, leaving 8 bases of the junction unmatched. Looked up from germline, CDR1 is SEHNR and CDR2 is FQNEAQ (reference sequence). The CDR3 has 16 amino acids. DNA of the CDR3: TGTGCCAGCAGCTTATTAGAGGGACAGGGAATAGATACGCAGTATTTT. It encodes CASSLLEGQGIDTQYF.